This T cell receptor (beta chain) was observed in a study of blood T cell repertoires in COVID-19. Study as a whole: Acute-phase and convalescent COVID-19 samples originated in the United States, Italy and Spain. T cells, B-cell-depleted T cells, or PBMCs provided the cDNA or gDNA that served as material.

In the study's own analysis: Amplified reference gene primers provided the basis for estimating nucleated cell counts. Method: immunoSEQ multiplex PCR; TCRdb's copy keeps in-frame clones and lacks some. Clone size and the V and J calls come from that table; the DNA yielded D and trimming. The sample carries some 89,000 clones, roughly 87% recorded once. The germline CDR1 and CDR2 sequences are SGHVS and FQNEAQ. CDR3 length equals 11 residues. Deletions cut 5 bases from V and 10 bases from J, with 11 bases between. The sequencing sample was made of peripheral blood. The chain recombines TRBV7-8 with TRBJ1-2; D unclear. This receptor was identified in a man aged 50-60 years with acute or convalescent COVID-19. CDR3 sequence: CASSLDSDYTF. CDR3 in DNA: TGTGCCAGCAGCCTCGATAGTGACTACACCTTC.